This TCR beta chain derives from a study of blood T cell repertoires in COVID-19. Looking at the study overall: T cells, B-cell-depleted T cells, or PBMCs provided the cDNA or gDNA that served as material.

Germline V CDR1 and CDR2: SGHTA, FQGNSA. V dropped 3 bases and J dropped 4 bases, with 4 bases sitting between them. The CDR3 has 11 residues. Authors' processing steps: From reference gene primer amplification, estimates of nucleated cell counts were derived. Assay used: immunoSEQ multiplex PCR; TCRdb lists only in-frame clones, some missing. D and trimming were read from the DNA, whereas the V and J calls and clone size are those reported in that table. This table holds 200,000 to 250,000 clones, around 82% found once. This clone was seen more than once but under ten times. The receptor was isolated from a woman in her 40s with acute or convalescent COVID-19. The rearrangement links TRBV7-2 to TRBJ2-7; D remains ambiguous. The specimen was peripheral blood. CDR3 residues: CASSFAYEQYF. The CDR3, as DNA: TGTGCCAGCAGCTTTGCGTACGAGCAGTACTTC.